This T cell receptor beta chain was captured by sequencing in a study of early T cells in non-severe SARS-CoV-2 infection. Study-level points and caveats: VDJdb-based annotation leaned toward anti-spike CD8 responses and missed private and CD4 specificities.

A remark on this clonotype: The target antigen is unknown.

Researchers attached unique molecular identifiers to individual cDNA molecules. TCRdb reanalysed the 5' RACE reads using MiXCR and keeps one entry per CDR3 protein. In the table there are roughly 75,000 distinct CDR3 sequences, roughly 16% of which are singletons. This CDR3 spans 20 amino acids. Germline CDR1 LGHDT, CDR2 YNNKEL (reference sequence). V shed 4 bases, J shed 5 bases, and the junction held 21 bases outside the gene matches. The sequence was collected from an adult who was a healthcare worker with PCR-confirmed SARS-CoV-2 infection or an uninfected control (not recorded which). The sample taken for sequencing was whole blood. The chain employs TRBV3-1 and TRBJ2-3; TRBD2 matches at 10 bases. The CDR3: CASSPPAGLAGVIRRDTQYF. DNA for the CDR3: TGTGCCAGCAGCCCCCCTGCCGGCCTAGCGGGAGTTATAAGGAGAGATACGCAGTATTTT.